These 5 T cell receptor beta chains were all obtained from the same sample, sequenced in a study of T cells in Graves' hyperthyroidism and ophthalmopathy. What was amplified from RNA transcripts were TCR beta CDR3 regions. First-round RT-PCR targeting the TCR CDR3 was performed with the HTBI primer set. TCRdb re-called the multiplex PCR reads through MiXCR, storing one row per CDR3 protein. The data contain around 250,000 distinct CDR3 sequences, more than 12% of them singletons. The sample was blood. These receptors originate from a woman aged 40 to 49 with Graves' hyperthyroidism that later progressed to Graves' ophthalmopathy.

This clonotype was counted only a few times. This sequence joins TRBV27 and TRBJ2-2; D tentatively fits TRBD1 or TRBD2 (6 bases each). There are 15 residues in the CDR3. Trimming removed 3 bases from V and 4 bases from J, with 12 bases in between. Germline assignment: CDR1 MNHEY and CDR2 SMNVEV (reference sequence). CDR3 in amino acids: CASSFGGLGTGELFF. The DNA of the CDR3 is TGTGCCAGCAGTTTCGGGGGCCTTGGCACCGGGGAGCTGTTTTTT.

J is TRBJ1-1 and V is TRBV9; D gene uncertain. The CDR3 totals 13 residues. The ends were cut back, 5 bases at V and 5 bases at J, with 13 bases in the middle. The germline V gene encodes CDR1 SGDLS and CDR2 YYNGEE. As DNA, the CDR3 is TGTGCCAGCAGAGCCTCCGAAACTACTGAAGCTTTCTTT. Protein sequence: CASRASETTEAFF.

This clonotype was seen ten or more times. This CDR3 is CASSLELALTEQYF. In nucleotides, the CDR3 is TGCGCCAGCAGCTTGGAACTGGCGTTGACTGAGCAGTACTTC. The chain couples TRBV5-1 to TRBJ2-7, with D hard to call. V gave up 0 bases and J gave up 7 bases, with 14 bases separating them. The V gene's germline CDR1 is SGHRS and CDR2 YFSETQ. The CDR3 contains 14 residues.

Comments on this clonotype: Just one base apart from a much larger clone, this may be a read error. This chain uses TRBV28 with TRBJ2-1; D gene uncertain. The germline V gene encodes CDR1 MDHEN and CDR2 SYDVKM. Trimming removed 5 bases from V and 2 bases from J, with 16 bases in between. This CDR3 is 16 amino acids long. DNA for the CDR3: TGTGCCAGCAGTCCTTTCCACATCGTGCCCTACAATGAGCAGTTCTTC. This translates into CASSPFHIVPYNEQFF.

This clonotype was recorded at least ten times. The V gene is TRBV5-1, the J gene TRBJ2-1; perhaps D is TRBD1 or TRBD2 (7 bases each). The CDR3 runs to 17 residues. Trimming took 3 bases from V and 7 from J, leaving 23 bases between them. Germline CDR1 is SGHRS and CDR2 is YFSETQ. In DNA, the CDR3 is TGCGCCAGCAGCTGGACGGGAGGAGGGGGCCTTGTTAATGAGCAGTTCTTC. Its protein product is CASSWTGGGGLVNEQFF.